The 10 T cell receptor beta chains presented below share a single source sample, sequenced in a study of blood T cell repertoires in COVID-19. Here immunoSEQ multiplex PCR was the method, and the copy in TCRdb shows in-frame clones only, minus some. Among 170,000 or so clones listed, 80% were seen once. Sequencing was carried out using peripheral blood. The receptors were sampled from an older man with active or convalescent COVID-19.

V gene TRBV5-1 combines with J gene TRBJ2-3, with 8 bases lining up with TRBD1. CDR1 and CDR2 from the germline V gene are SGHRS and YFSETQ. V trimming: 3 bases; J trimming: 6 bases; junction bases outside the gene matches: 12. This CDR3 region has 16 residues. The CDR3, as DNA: TGCGCCAGCAGCTCCTCTCCGGGACAGGTGTCCGATACGCAGTATTTT. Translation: CASSSSPGQVSDTQYF. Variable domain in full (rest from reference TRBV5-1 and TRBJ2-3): KAGVTQTPRYLIKTRGQQVTLSCSPISGHRSVSWYQQTPGQGLQFLFEYFSETQRNKGNFPGRFSGRQFSNSRSEMNVSTLELGDSALYLCASSSSPGQVSDTQYFGPGTRLTVL.

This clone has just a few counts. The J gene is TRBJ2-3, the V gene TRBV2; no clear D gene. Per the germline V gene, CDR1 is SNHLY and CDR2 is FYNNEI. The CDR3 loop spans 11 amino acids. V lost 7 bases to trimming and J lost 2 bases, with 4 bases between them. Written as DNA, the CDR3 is TGTGCCAGCACTTTCACAGATACGCAGTATTTT. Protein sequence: CASTFTDTQYF. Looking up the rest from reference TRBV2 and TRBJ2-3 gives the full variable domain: EPEVTQTPSHQVTQMGQEVILRCVPISNHLYFYWYRQILGQKVEFLVSFYNNEISEKSEIFDDQFSVERPDGSNFTLKIRSTKLEDSAMYFCASTFTDTQYFGPGTRLTVL.

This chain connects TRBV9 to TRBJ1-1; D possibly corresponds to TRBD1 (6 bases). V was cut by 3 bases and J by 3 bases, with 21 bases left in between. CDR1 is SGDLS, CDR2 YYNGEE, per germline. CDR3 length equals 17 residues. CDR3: CASSATDYRVLDTEAFF. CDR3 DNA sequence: TGTGCCAGCAGCGCAACTGATTACAGGGTTTTGGACACTGAAGCTTTCTTT.

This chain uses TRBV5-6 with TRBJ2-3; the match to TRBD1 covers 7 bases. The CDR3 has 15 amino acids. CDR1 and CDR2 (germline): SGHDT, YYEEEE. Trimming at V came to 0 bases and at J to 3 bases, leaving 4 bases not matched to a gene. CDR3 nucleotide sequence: TGTGCCAGCAGCTTGGCCTCAGGGGGAACAGATACGCAGTATTTT. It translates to CASSLASGGTDTQYF.

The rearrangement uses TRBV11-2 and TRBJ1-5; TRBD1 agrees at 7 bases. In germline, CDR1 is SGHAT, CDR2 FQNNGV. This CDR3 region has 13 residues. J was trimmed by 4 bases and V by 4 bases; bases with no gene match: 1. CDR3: CASSSQGNQPQHF. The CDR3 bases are TGTGCCAGCAGCTCACAGGGGAATCAGCCCCAGCATTTT. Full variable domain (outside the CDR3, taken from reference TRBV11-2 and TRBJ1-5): EAGVAQSPRYKIIEKRQSVAFWCNPISGHATLYWYQQILGQGPKLLIQFQNNGVVDDSQLPKDRFSAERLKGVDSTLKIQPAKLEDSAVYLCASSSQGNQPQHFGDGTRLSIL.

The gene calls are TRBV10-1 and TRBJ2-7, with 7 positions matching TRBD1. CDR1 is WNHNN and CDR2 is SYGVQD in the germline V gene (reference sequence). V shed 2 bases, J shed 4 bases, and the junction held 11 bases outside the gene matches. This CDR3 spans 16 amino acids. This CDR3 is CASSETGWTGMYEQYF. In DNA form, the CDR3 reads TGCGCCAGCAGTGAGACGGGGTGGACAGGAATGTACGAGCAGTACTTC.

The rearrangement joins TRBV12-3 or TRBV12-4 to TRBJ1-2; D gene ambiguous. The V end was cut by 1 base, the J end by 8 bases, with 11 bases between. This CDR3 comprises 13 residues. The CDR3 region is CASSLVDSRGYTF. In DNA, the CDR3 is TGTGCCAGCAGTTTAGTGGATTCGAGGGGCTACACCTTC.

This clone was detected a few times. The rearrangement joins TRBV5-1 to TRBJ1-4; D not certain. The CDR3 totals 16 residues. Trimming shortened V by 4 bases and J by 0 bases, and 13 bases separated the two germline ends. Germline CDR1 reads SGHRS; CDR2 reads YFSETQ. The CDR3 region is CASSVHTRATNEKLFF. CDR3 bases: TGCGCCAGCAGCGTTCACACCCGGGCAACTAATGAAAAACTGTTTTTT.

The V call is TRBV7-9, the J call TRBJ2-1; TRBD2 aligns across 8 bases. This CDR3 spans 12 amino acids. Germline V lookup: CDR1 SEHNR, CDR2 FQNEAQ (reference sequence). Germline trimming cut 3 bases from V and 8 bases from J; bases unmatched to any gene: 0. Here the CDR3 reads CASSFGGDEQFF. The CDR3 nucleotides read TGTGCCAGCAGCTTCGGGGGGGATGAGCAGTTCTTC.

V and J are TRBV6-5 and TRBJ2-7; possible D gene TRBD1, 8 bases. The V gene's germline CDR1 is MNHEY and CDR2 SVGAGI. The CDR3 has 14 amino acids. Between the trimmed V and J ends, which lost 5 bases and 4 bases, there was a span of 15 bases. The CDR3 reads CASSSGTGGYEQYF. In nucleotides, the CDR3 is TGTGCCAGCAGTAGCGGGACAGGAGGGTACGAGCAGTACTTC.